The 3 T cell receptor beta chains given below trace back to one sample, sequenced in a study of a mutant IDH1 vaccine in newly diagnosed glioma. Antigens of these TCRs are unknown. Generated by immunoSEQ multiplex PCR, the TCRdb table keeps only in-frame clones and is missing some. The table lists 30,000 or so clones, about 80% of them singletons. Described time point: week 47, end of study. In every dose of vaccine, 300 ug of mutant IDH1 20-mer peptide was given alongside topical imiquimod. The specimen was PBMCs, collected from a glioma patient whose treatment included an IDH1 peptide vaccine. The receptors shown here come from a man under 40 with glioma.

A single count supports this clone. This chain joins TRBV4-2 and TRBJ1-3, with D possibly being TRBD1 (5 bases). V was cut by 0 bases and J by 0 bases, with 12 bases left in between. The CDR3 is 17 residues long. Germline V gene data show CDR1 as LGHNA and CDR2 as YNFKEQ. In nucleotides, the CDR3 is TGTGCCAGCAGCCAAGAGGATTGGGGGACCTCTGGAAACACCATATATTTT. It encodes CASSQEDWGTSGNTIYF.

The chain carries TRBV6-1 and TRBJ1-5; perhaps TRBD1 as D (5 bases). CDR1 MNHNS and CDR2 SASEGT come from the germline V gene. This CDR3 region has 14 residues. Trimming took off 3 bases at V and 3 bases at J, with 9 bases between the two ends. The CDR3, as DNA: TGTGCCAGCAGTGAGGGGGGACTCAATCAGCCCCAGCATTTT. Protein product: CASSEGGLNQPQHF.

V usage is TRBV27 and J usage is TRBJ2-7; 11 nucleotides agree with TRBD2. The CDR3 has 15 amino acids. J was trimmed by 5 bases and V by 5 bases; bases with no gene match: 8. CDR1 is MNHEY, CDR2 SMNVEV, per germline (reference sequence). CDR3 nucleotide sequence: TGTGCCAGCAGTAGCAATCTAGCGGGAGGCGACGAGCAGTACTTC. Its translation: CASSSNLAGGDEQYF.